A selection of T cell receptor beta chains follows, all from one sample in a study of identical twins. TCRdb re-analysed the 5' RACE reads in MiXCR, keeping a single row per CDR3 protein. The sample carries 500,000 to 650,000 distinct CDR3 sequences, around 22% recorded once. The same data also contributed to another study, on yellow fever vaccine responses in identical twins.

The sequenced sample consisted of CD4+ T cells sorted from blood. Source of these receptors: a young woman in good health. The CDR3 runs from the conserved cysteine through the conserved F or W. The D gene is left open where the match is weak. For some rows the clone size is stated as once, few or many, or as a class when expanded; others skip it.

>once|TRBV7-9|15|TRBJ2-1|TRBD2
TGTGCCAGCAGCTTCTTTGGGGGGGCCTACAATGAGCAGTTCTTC
CASSFFGGAYNEQFF
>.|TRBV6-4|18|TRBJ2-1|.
TGTGCCAGCAGTGACTCCTGGCAGGGAAGAACCGCGAGGCATGAGCAGTTCTTC
CASSDSWQGRTARHEQFF
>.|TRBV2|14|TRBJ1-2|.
TGTGCCAGCAACGGTGGGGGGCGCGGGGATGGCTACACCTTC
CASNGGGRGDGYTF
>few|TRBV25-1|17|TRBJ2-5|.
TGTGCCAGCAGTGAAAGCCTCGGGAGCCCTGGTCAAGAGACCCAGTACTTC
CASSESLGSPGQETQYF
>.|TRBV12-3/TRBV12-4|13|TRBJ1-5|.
TGTGCCAGCAGTTACCTCCGGATTTCCTCCCAGCATTTT
CASSYLRISSQHF
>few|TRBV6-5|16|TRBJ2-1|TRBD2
TGTGCCAGCAGTTACGACGGGACTAGCGGGAGGGGGGAGCAGTTCTTC
CASSYDGTSGRGEQFF
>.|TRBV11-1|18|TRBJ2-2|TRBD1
TGTGCCAGCAGCCACCCGGGACAGGGGGCCCTGAACACCGGGGAGCTGTTTTTT
CASSHPGQGALNTGELFF
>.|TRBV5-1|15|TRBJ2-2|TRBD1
TGCGCCAGCAGCTTGGACAGGGGCGACACCGGGGAGCTGTTTTTT
CASSLDRGDTGELFF
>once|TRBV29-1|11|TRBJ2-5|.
TGCACCGGACTTTTCGTGGAGACCCAGTACTTC
CTGLFVETQYF
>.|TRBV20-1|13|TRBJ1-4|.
TGCAGTGCAAAGGACAGCCTGGGGGAAAAACTGTTTTTT
CSAKDSLGEKLFF
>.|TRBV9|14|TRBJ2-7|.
TGTGCCAGCAGCGTAGTCGCGAGCTCCTACGAGCAGTACTTC
CASSVVASSYEQYF
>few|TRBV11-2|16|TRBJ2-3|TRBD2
TGTGCCAGCAGCTTACGACTAGCGGGACATTCAGATACGCAGTATTTT
CASSLRLAGHSDTQYF
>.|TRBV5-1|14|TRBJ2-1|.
TGCGCCAGCAGCTTGATACAGGCTTACAATGAGCAGTTCTTC
CASSLIQAYNEQFF
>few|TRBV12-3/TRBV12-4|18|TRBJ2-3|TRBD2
TGTGCCAGCAGCACCGAACTACCGGGACTAGCGGGCTCAGATACGCAGTATTTT
CASSTELPGLAGSDTQYF
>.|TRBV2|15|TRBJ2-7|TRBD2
TGTGCCAGCAGTGAGTGGATTAGCGGGAGTAACGAGCAGTACTTC
CASSEWISGSNEQYF
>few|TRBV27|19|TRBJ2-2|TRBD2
TGTGCCAGCAGTTTATTAGGACTAGCGCCTGGCGCGAACACCGGGGAGCTGTTTTTT
CASSLLGLAPGANTGELFF
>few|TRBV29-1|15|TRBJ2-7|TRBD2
TGCAGCGTTGACGGGCTAGCGGGAGTCCGCCACGAGCAGTACTTC
CSVDGLAGVRHEQYF
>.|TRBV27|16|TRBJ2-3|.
TGTGCCAGCAGTTTATCGGTATCCGGCCCAACAGATACGCAGTATTTT
CASSLSVSGPTDTQYF
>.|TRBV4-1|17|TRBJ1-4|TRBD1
TGCGCCAGCAGCCAACCTATCTTGGGACAGTCGAATGAAAAACTGTCTTTT
CASSQPILGQSNEKLSF
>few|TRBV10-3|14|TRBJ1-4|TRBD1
TGTGCCATCAGTGAGGGACAGGGTCGAGAAAAACTGTTTTTT
CAISEGQGREKLFF
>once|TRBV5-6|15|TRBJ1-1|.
TGTGCCAGCAGCTTGTTGTTGGGCCCGAACACTGAAGCTTTCTTT
CASSLLLGPNTEAFF
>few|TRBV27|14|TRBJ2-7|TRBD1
TGTGCCAGCACAAGACAGGGGGCCTCCTACGAGCAGTACTTC
CASTRQGASYEQYF
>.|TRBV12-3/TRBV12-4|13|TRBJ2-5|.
TGTGCCAGCAGTTGGCGGGCCAGGGATCCCCAGTACTTC
CASSWRARDPQYF
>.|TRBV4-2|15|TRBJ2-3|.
TGTGCCAGCAGCCCTCACAGGGCGGCGGGAGATACGCAGTATTTT
CASSPHRAAGDTQYF
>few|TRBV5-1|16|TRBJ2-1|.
TGCGCCAGCAGCTTGGAGATGGGAGGACCCGTCGGTGAGCAGTTCTTC
CASSLEMGGPVGEQFF
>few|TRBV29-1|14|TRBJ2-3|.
TGCAGCGTGGCCCTAGGGGCCAGCACAGATACGCAGTATTTT
CSVALGASTDTQYF